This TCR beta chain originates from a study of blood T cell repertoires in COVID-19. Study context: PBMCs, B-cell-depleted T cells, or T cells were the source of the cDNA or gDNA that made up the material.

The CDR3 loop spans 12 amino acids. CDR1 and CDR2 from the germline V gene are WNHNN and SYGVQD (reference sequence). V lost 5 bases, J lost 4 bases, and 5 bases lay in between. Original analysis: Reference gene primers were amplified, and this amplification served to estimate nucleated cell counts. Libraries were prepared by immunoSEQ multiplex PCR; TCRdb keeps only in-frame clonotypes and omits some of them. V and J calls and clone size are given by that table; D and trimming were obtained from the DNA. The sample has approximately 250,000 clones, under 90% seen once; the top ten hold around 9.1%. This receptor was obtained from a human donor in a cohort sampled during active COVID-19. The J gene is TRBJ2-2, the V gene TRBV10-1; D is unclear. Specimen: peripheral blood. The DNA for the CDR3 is TGCGCCAGCAGTTTCAGCACCGGGGAGCTGTTTTTT. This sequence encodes CASSFSTGELFF.